The entry that follows covers one T cell receptor (beta chain) sequence. Its antigen is currently unknown. Germline V gene lookup returns CDR1 SGHRS and CDR2 YFSETQ. This CDR3 region has 18 residues. These data are taken from a study of T cells expressing NK-cell markers. A 5'RACE template switching approach incorporating UMIs was used to make TCR beta cDNA. TCRdb re-called the 5' RACE reads; every CDR3 protein appears as one record, without DNA. Its listing shows 550,000 to 600,000 distinct CDR3 sequences. Whole-study findings and limits: Each of roughly six donors carried dominant NKG2C+ clonotypes accounting for about 1.0-7.0% of CD8+ T cells. Once again these clonotypes came out on top in the CD3+CD56-NKG2C+ fraction of a few donors.

The chain has TRBV5-1 and TRBJ2-1; checking the TCRdb D call of TRBD2 is not possible without DNA. The clonotype comes from a man younger than 35 in good health. The sequencing sample was made of blood T cells: a sorted CD56 or NKG2C T cell subset, CD4+ or CD8+ T cells, or bulk PBMC T cells (not recorded which). CDR3: CASSLVGGGRSSYNEQFF.